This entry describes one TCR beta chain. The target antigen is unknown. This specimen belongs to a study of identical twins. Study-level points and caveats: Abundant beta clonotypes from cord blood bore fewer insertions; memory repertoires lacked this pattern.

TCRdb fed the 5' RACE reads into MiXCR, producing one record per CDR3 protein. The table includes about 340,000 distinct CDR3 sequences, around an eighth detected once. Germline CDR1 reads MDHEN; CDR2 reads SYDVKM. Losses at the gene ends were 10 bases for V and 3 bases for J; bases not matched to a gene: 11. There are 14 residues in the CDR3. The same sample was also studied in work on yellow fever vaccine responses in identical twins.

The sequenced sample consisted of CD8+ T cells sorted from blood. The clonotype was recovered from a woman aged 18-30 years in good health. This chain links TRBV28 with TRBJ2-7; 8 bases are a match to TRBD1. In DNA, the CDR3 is TGTGCCATTTCGACCGGGACAGGAGACTACGAGCAGTACTTC. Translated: CAISTGTGDYEQYF.